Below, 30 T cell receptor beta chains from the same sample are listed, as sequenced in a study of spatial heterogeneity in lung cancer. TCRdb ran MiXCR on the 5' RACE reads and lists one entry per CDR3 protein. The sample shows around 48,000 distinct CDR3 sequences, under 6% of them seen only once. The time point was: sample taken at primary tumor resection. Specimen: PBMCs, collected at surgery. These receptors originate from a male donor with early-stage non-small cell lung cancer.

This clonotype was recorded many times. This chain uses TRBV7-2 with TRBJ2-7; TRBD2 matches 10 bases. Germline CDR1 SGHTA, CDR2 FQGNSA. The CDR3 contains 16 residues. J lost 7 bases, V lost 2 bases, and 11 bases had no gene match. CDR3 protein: CASSLISSGSGGEQYF. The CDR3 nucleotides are TGTGCCAGCAGCTTAATCTCTAGCGGGAGCGGGGGGGAGCAGTACTTC.

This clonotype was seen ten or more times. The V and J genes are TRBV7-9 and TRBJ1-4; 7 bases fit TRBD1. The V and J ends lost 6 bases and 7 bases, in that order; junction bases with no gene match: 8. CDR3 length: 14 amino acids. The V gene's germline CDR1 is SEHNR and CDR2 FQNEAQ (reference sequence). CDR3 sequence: CASRDRAGLEKLFF. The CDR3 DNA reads TGTGCCAGCAGAGACAGGGCAGGCCTTGAAAAACTGTTTTTT.

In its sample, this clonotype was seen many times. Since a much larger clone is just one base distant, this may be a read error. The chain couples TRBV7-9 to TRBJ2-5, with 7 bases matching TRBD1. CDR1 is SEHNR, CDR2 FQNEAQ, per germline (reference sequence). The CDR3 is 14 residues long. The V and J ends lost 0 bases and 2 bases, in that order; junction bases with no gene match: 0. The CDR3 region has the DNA TGTGCCAGCAGCTTAGCGGACAGGCAAGAGACCCAGTACTTC. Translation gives CASSLADRQETQYF.

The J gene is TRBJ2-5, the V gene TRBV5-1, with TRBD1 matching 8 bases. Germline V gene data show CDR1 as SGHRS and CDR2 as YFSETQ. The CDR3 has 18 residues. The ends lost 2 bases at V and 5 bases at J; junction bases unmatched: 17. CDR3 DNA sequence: TGCGCCAGCAGCTTCACCCTAGGACAGGGCGACGGTGGGGAGACCCAGTACTTC. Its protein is CASSFTLGQGDGGETQYF.

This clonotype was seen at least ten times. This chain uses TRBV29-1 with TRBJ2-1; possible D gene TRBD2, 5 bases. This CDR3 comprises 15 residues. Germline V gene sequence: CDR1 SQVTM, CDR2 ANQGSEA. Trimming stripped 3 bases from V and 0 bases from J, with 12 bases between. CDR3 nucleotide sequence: TGCAGCGTTGACGAGCGGAGGAGCTCCTACAATGAGCAGTTCTTC. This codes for CSVDERRSSYNEQFF.

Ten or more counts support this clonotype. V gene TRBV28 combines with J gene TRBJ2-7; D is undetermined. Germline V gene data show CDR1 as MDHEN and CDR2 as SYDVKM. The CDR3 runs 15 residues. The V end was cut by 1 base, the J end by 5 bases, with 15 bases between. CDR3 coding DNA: TGTGCCAGCAGTTTATTGGGATCGGGCGTCGACGAGCAGTACTTC. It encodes CASSLLGSGVDEQYF. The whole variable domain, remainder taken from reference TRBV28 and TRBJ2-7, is DVKVTQSSRYLVKRTGEKVFLECVQDMDHENMFWYRQDPGLGLRLIYFSYDVKMKEKGDIPEGYSVSREKKERFSLILESASTNQTSMYLCASSLLGSGVDEQYFGPGTRLTVT.

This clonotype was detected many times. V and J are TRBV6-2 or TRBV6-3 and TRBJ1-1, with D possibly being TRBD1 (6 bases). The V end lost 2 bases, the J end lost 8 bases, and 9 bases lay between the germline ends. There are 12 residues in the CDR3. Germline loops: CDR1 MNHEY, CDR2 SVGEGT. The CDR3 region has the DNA TGTGCCAGCAGTTACCCAGACAGGGAAGCTTTCTTT. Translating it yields CASSYPDREAFF.

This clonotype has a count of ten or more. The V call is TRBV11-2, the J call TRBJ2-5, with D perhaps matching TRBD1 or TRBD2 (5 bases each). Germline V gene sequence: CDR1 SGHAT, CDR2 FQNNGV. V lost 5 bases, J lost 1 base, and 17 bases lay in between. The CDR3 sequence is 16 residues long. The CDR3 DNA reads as TGTGCCAGCAGCACGGCTCACGGGACGGCCCAAGAGACCCAGTACTTC. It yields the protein CASSTAHGTAQETQYF.

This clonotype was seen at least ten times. CDR3 sequence: CASSTPPGREGVHNEQFF. DNA for the CDR3: TGTGCCAGCAGTACCCCCCCGGGGCGGGAGGGCGTTCACAATGAGCAGTTCTTC. V is TRBV6-9 and J is TRBJ2-1; 9 bases map to TRBD2. The junction had 16 bases not matched to a gene; V was cut back by 5 bases and J by 5 bases. This CDR3 spans 18 amino acids. Germline lookup yields CDR1 MNHGY and CDR2 SVAAGI.

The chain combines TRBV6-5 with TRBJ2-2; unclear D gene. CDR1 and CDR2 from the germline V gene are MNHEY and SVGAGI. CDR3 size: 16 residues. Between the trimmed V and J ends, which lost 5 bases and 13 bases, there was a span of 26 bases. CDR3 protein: CASSRRPMQESVVLFF. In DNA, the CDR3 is TGTGCCAGCAGTAGACGACCGATGCAGGAGAGCGTCGTGCTGTTTTTT.

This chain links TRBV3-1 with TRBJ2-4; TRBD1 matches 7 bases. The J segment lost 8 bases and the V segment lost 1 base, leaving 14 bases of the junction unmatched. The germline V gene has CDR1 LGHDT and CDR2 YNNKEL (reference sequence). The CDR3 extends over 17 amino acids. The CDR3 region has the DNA TGTGCCAGCAGCCAAGGGACAGGAGGTGTGGGTTTAGACATTCAGTACTTC. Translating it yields CASSQGTGGVGLDIQYF.

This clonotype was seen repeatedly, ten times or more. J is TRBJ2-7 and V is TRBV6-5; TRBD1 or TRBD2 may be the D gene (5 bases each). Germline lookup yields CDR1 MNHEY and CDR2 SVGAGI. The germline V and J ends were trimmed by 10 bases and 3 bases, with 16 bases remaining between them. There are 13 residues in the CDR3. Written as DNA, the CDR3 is TGTGCCACCGCCCTACGGGACCGCTACGAGCAGTACTTC. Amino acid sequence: CATALRDRYEQYF.

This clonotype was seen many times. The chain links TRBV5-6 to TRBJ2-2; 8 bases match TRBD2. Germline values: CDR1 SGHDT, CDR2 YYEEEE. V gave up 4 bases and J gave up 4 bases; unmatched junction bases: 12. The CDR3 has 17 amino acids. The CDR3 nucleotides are TGTGCCAGCAGCCCCGAATTAGCGGGACGGGGCACCGGGGAGCTGTTTTTT. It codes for CASSPELAGRGTGELFF.

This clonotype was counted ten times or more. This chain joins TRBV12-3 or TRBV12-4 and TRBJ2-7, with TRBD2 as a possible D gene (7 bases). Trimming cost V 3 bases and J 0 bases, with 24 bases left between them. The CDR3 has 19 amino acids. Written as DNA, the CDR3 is TGTGCCAGCAGTTTTTTTTACTACCCAAACGGGGGGCTCTCCTACGAGCAGTACTTC. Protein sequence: CASSFFYYPNGGLSYEQYF.

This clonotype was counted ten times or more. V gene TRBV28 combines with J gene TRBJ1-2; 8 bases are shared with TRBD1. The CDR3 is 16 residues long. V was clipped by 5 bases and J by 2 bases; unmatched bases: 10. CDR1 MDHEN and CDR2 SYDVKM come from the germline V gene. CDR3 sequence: CASSTTRRTGNYGYTF. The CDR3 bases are TGTGCCAGCAGTACTACCCGGAGGACAGGGAACTATGGCTACACCTTC.

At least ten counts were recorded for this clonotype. The CDR3 protein is CSAGDRGYTDTQYF. CDR3 bases: TGCAGTGCAGGGGACAGGGGATACACAGATACGCAGTATTTT. J is TRBJ2-3 and V is TRBV20-1, with 10 bases aligning to TRBD1. The CDR3 covers 14 residues. The germline V gene has CDR1 DFQATT and CDR2 SNEGSKA (reference sequence). Unmatched junction bases numbered 5, after V lost 6 bases and J lost 2 bases.

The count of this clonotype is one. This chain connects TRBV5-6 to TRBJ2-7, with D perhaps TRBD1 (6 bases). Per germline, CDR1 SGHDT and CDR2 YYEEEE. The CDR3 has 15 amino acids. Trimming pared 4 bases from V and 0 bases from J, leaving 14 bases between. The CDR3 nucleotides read TGTGCCAGCAGCCGAACAGGGATGAGCTCCTACGAGCAGTACTTC. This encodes CASSRTGMSSYEQYF.

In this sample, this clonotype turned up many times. The DNA of the CDR3 is TGTGCCAGCGGCGGGAGTACCTACGAGCAGTACTTC. Its protein is CASGGSTYEQYF. The chain is built from TRBV6-6 and TRBJ2-7; 7 bases fit TRBD2. This CDR3 region has 12 residues. Germline CDR1 MNHNY, CDR2 SVGAGI (reference sequence). J was trimmed by 2 bases and V by 8 bases; bases with no gene match: 3.

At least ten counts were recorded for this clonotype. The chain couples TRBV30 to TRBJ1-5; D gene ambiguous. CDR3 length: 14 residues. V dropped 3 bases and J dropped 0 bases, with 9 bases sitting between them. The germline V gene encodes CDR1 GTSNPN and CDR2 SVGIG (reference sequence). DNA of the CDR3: TGTGCCTGGAGCCCCGGAGATAGCAATCAGCCCCAGCATTTT. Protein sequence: CAWSPGDSNQPQHF.

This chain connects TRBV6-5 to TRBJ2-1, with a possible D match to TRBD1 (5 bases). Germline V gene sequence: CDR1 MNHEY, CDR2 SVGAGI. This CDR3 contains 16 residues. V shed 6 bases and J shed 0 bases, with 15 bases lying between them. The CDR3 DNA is TGTGCCAGCAGGGTCGAAGGGGTAAGCTCCTACAATGAGCAGTTCTTC. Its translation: CASRVEGVSSYNEQFF.

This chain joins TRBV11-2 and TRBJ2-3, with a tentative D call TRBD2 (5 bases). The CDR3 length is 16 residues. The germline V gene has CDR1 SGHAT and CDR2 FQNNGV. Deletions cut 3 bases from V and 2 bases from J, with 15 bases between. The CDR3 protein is CASSLGLDSTTDTQYF. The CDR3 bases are TGTGCCAGCAGCTTGGGTCTGGACTCGACCACAGATACGCAGTATTTT.

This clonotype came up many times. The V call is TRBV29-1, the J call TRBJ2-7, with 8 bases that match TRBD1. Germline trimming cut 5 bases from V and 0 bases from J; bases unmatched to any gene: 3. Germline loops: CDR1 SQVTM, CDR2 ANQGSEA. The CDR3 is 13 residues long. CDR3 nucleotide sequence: TGCAGCGTTAAGACAGGGGACTCCTACGAGCAGTACTTC. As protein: CSVKTGDSYEQYF.

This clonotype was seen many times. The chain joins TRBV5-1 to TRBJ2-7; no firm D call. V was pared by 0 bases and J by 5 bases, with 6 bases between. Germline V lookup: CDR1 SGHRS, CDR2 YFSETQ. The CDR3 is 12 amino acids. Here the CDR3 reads CASSLDRDEQYF. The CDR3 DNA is TGCGCCAGCAGCTTGGATCGGGACGAGCAGTACTTC.

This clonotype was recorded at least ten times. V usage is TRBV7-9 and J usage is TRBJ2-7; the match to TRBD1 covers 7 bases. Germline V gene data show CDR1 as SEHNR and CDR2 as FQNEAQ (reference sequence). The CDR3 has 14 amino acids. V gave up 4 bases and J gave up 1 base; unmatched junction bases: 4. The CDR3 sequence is CASSSSGQSYEQYF. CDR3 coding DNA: TGTGCCAGCAGCTCCTCGGGACAGTCCTACGAGCAGTACTTC.

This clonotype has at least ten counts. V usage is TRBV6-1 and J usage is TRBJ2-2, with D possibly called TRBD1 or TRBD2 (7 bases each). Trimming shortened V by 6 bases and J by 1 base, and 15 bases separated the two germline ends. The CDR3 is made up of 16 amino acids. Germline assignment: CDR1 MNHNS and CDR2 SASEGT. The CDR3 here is CASRRGGTVNTGELFF. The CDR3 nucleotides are TGTGCCAGCAGACGGGGAGGGACAGTGAACACCGGGGAGCTGTTTTTT.

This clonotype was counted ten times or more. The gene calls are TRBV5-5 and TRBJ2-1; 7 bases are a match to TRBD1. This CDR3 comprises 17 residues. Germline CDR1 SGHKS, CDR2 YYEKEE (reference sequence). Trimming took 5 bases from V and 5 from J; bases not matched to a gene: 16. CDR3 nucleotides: TGTGCCAGCAGACCCCGGGACAGCCTCACCTTTAACAATGAGCAGTTCTTC. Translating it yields CASRPRDSLTFNNEQFF.

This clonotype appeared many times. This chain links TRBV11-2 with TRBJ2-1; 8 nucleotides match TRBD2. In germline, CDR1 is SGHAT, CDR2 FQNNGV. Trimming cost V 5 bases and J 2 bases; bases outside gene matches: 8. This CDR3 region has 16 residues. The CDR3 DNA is TGTGCCAGCAGCGCGATAACGGGACTAGCCTACAATGAGCAGTTCTTC. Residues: CASSAITGLAYNEQFF.

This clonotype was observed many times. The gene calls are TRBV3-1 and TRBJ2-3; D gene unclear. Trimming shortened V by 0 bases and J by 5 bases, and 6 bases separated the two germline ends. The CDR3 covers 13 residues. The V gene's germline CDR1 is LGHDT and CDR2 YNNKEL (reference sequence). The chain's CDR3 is CASSQDSGDTQYF. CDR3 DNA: TGTGCCAGCAGCCAAGATTCGGGAGATACGCAGTATTTT.

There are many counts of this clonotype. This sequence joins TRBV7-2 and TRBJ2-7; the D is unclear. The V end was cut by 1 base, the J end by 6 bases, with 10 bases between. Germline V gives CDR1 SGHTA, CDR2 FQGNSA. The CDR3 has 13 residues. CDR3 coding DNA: TGTGCCAGCAGCTTAGAACAAGTCGGCGAGCAGTACTTC. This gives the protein CASSLEQVGEQYF.

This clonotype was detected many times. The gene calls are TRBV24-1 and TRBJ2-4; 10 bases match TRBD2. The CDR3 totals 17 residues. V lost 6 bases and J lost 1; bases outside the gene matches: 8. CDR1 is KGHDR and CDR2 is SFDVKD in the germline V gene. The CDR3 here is CATSPAGGAVAKNIQYF. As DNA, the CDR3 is TGTGCCACCAGTCCAGCGGGAGGGGCCGTGGCCAAAAACATTCAGTACTTC.